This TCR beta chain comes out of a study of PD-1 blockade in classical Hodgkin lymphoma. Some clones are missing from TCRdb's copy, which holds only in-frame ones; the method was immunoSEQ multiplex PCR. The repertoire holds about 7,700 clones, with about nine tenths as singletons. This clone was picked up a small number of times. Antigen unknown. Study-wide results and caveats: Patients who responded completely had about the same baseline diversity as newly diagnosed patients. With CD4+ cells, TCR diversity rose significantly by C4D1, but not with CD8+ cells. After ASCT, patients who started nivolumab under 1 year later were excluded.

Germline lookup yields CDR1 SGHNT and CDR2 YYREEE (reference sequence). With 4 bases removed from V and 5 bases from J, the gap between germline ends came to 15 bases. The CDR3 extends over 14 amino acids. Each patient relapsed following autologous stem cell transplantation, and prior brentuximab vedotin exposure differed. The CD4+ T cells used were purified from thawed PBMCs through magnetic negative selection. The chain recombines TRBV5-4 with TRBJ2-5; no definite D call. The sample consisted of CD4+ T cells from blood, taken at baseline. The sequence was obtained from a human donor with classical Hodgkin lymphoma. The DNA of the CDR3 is TGTGCCAGCAGCCCCGAGGCTAGTATGGAGACCCAGTACTTC. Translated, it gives CASSPEASMETQYF.